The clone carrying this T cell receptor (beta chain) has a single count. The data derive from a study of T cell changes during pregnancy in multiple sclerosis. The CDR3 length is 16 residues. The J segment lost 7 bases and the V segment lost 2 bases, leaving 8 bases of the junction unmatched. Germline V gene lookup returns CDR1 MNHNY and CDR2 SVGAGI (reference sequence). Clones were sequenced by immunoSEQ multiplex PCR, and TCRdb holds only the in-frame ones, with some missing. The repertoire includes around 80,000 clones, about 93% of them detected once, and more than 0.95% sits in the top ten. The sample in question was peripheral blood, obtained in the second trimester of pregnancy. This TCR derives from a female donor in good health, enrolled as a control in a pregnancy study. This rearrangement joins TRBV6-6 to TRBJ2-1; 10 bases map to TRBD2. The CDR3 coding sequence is TGTGCCAGCAGTTACACTCGTACTAGCGGGACAAATGAGCAGTTCTTC. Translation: CASSYTRTSGTNEQFF.